One T cell receptor beta chain is described in this entry. Its antigen is unknown. This specimen comes from a study of T cell repertoires in cytomegalovirus infection. TCRdb used MiXCR to reprocess the reads, holding one entry per CDR3 protein. The table has about 830,000 distinct CDR3 sequences, 30% to 35% seen once. The V gene lost 1 base and the J gene lost 3 bases, with 18 bases spanning the gap. The V gene's germline CDR1 is SGHVS and CDR2 FNYEAQ. The CDR3 runs 17 residues. The TCR originated in a human donor in good health (CMV status not recorded). Some clones in this sample may be carry-over from other donors' samples. The sequences come from cultured CD8+ T cells from PBMCs, collected from culture after CMV antigen stimulation. J is TRBJ1-1 and V is TRBV7-6, with D possibly being TRBD1 (5 bases). CDR3 region: CASSLGVGAFGDTEAFF. Here the CDR3 DNA reads TGTGCCAGCAGCTTAGGGGTAGGGGCTTTTGGGGACACTGAAGCTTTCTTT.